This T cell receptor beta chain was recovered during a study of T cells in Graves' hyperthyroidism and ophthalmopathy. The CDR3 has 16 amino acids. V shed 5 bases and J shed 3 bases, with 21 bases lying between them. Germline assignment: CDR1 DFQATT and CDR2 SNEGSKA (reference sequence). The source material, RNA transcripts, was used to amplify TCR beta CDR3 regions. HTBI primers were used for first-round RT-PCR of the TCR CDR3. TCRdb reprocessed the multiplex PCR reads via MiXCR and lists one record per CDR3 protein. The repertoire consists of 500,000 to 600,000 distinct CDR3 sequences, with approximately 15% occurring once and the leading ten covering 18%.

The receptor was derived from a young woman with Graves' hyperthyroidism. The chain carries TRBV20-1 and TRBJ2-3; D ambiguous. Sample: blood. The CDR3 sequence: CSAPQGSLGRTDTQYF. The CDR3 nucleotides read TGCAGTGCTCCCCAAGGCAGTCTCGGGCGTACAGATACGCAGTATTTT.